The 4 T cell receptor beta chains presented below share a single source sample, sequenced in a study of blood T cell repertoires in COVID-19. Profiling relied on immunoSEQ multiplex PCR, and the TCRdb table lists in-frame clones only, not all of them. The sample comprises about 140,000 clones, 80% to 90% of which are singletons, and roughly 4.3% rests with the top ten. The specimen sequenced was peripheral blood. Every receptor here comes from a woman aged 40 to 50 with acute or convalescent COVID-19.

This sequence joins TRBV2 and TRBJ2-3; 8 nucleotides agree with TRBD2. V lost 6 bases, J lost 2 bases, and 13 bases stayed unmatched. The CDR3 is 17 residues long. The germline V gene encodes CDR1 SNHLY and CDR2 FYNNEI. The CDR3 protein is CASRDLGERGHTDTQYF. CDR3 DNA: TGTGCCAGCAGGGACCTCGGAGAGCGGGGGCACACAGATACGCAGTATTTT. Full variable domain (missing parts from reference TRBV2 and TRBJ2-3): EPEVTQTPSHQVTQMGQEVILRCVPISNHLYFYWYRQILGQKVEFLVSFYNNEISEKSEIFDDQFSVERPDGSNFTLKIRSTKLEDSAMYFCASRDLGERGHTDTQYFGPGTRLTVL.

The chain joins TRBV6-1 to TRBJ1-2; D might be TRBD1 (5 bases). Germline CDR1 MNHNS, CDR2 SASEGT. The length of the CDR3 is 18 residues. The V end was cut by 2 bases, the J end by 1 base, with 20 bases between. The DNA for the CDR3 is TGTGCCAGCAGTGAAACGGGCATCCGGGGGGGGTTTAACTATGGCTACACCTTC. It encodes CASSETGIRGGFNYGYTF.

This clone was observed a few times. V usage is TRBV3-1 (or the pseudogene TRBV3-2) and J usage is TRBJ1-2, with D uncertain. Germline V gene sequence: CDR1 LGHDT, CDR2 YNNKEL (reference sequence). V was cut by 0 bases and J by 8 bases, with 10 bases left in between. The CDR3 runs to 13 residues. The DNA of the CDR3 is TGTGCCAGCAGCCAAGAGCGGGCGCGCGGCTACACCTTC. Translating gives CASSQERARGYTF.

This clone was seen a few times. The chain links TRBV6-5 to TRBJ1-6; the D gene is possibly TRBD1 (6 bases). This CDR3 comprises 14 residues. V was shortened by 2 bases and J by 7 bases, with 9 bases between the two germline ends. Germline V gives CDR1 MNHEY, CDR2 SVGAGI. CDR3 sequence (DNA): TGTGCCAGCAGTTACGAGGGGGACAATTCACCCCTCCACTTT. Translation: CASSYEGDNSPLHF.